This TCR beta chain derives from a study of HIV-infected patients and healthy controls. V shed 0 bases, J shed 1 base, and the junction held 0 bases outside the gene matches. CDR1 is DFQATT, CDR2 SNEGSKA, per germline (reference sequence). The CDR3 length is 15 residues. This clonotype is medium-sized. 500 ng RNA was reverse transcribed with alpha and beta constant-region primers. Alpha and beta chain libraries were made separately by chain-specific third strand synthesis with multiplexing indices. Each molecule carried a 12-nucleotide identifier made of two joined random hexamers added before amplification. TCRdb reanalysed the 5' RACE reads using MiXCR and keeps one entry per CDR3 protein. This sample has 13,000 to 15,000 distinct CDR3 sequences, with roughly 9.9% found just once. The repertoire came from unfractionated whole blood and reflected all unsorted peripheral T cells.

The sample consisted of blood. The sequence was collected from an adult in good health. The chain uses TRBV20-1 and TRBJ2-4, with 10 positions matching TRBD2. The CDR3 nucleotides are TGCAGTGCTAGAGAGGGACTAGCGGCCAAAAACATTCAGTACTTC. This translates into CSAREGLAAKNIQYF.